This T cell receptor (beta chain) was sequenced during a study of cytomegalovirus exposure and HLA in healthy donors. This CDR3 is built from 16 residues. The ends lost 1 base at V and 7 bases at J; junction bases unmatched: 6. Germline V lookup: CDR1 SGHTS, CDR2 YDEGEE. Amplification used 60 Vbeta primers and 13 Jbeta primers. The method was immunoSEQ multiplex PCR; TCRdb's version includes in-frame clones alone and lacks a portion of them. The sample has roughly 150,000 clones, 85% seen once. Material: PBMCs. The chain carries TRBV5-8 and TRBJ2-2, with 11 bases matching TRBD2. The source is a young man in good health and CMV-seropositive. CDR3 region: CASSLQLAGVGGELFF. The DNA of the CDR3 is TGTGCCAGCAGCTTGCAACTAGCGGGAGTTGGCGGGGAGCTGTTTTTT.